The 16 T cell receptor beta chains listed next were all sequenced from one sample in a study of shared clonotypes between healthy human individuals (dated by TCRdb to about 2020). CD8 naive samples were obtained by positive selection for CCR7 among CD45RO-negative cells, yielding a CD45RA+CCR7+ population from which TemRA cells were excluded. Libraries were made using the immunoSEQ multiplex PCR assay. Sourced from immuneACCESS, this table was stored by TCRdb with only in-frame sequences that have V and J called. A share of the clones is absent; for the studies checked, an unresolved V gene accounts for under half, and the remainder has no known explanation. Within this sample are about 2.1 million clones, with just over 90% of them counted one time only. The top ten clones comprise around 1.7% of the sample. The sample taken for sequencing was naive CD8+ T cells from PBMCs. Per the publication, the cell subset or site label means: CD45RA+CCR7+. The receptors originated from a man younger than 35 in good health. Some clones in this sample may be carry-over from other donors' samples.

This clone was seen just once. The rearrangement uses TRBV28 and TRBJ2-7; D unresolved. The CDR3 totals 14 residues. The germline V gene encodes CDR1 MDHEN and CDR2 SYDVKM. Deletions cut 0 bases from V and 10 bases from J, with 16 bases between. CDR3 protein: CASSLWADVLEQYF. CDR3 bases: TGTGCCAGCAGTTTATGGGCTGATGTGTTGGAACAGTACTTC.

In the case of this clone: This same CDR3 is encoded by further DNA sequences in the sample. The J gene is TRBJ2-2, the V gene TRBV28; D might be TRBD2 (6 bases). The CDR3 is 13 residues long. CDR1 MDHEN and CDR2 SYDVKM come from the germline V gene. Trimming took off 2 bases at V and 7 bases at J, with 8 bases between the two ends. The CDR3 sequence: CASSLRGSGELFF. The CDR3 coding sequence is TGTGCCAGCAGTTTACGGGGGAGCGGGGAGCTGTTTTTT.

The rearrangement joins TRBV28 to TRBJ2-1; 9 bases agree with TRBD2. There are 15 residues in the CDR3. The ends lost 3 bases at V and 6 bases at J; junction bases unmatched: 6. Germline CDR1 is MDHEN and CDR2 is SYDVKM. DNA for the CDR3: TGTGCCAGCAGTTTCCCGGGACTAGCTTTCAATGAGCAGTTCTTC. Amino acid sequence: CASSFPGLAFNEQFF. Looking up the rest from reference TRBV28 and TRBJ2-1 gives the full variable domain: DVKVTQSSRYLVKRTGEKVFLECVQDMDHENMFWYRQDPGLGLRLIYFSYDVKMKEKGDIPEGYSVSREKKERFSLILESASTNQTSMYLCASSFPGLAFNEQFFGPGTRLTVL.

The chain couples TRBV27 to TRBJ2-1; 7 bases fit TRBD2. Per germline, CDR1 MNHEY and CDR2 SMNVEV (reference sequence). The CDR3 spans 16 residues. The V and J ends lost 5 bases and 5 bases, in that order; junction bases with no gene match: 12. The CDR3 spells CASSLQRTRVDNEQFF. Here the CDR3 DNA reads TGTGCCAGCAGTCTTCAGCGGACTAGAGTTGACAATGAGCAGTTCTTC.

This clone turned up a few times. This chain uses TRBV5-8 with TRBJ1-5; 9 bases match TRBD1. V lost 3 bases and J lost 4; bases outside the gene matches: 5. This CDR3 contains 15 residues. From germline, CDR1 is SGHTS and CDR2 YDEGEE. The CDR3 region is CASSSGTGRNQPQHF. The CDR3 nucleotides are TGTGCCAGCAGCTCCGGGACAGGGAGGAATCAGCCCCAGCATTTT.

The chain is built from TRBV7-8 and TRBJ2-1, with 11 bases lining up with TRBD2. V trimming: 3 bases; J trimming: 1 base; junction bases outside the gene matches: 8. Per the germline V gene, CDR1 is SGHVS and CDR2 is FQNEAQ. The CDR3 has 18 residues. Here the CDR3 reads CASSFGTSGRTSYNEQFF. CDR3 nucleotide sequence: TGTGCCAGCAGCTTTGGCACTAGCGGGAGAACGTCCTACAATGAGCAGTTCTTC.

This chain joins TRBV11-3 and TRBJ2-7, with TRBD2 matching over 7 bases. The germline V gene has CDR1 SGHNT and CDR2 YENEEA. The junction had 4 bases not matched to a gene; V was cut back by 1 base and J by 1 base. The CDR3 runs 15 residues. The chain's CDR3 is CASSLGAGASYEQYF. The CDR3 DNA follows: TGTGCCAGCAGCTTAGGGGCGGGAGCTTCCTACGAGCAGTACTTC.

V usage is TRBV2 and J usage is TRBJ1-1; no reliable D call. Germline CDR1 is SNHLY and CDR2 is FYNNEI. The CDR3 is 8 residues long. V lost 6 bases to trimming and J lost 13 bases, with 6 bases between them. CDR3 bases: TGTGCCAGCAGGGTTGGTTTCTTT. Its protein product is CASRVGFF.

Notes on this clone: Distinct nucleotide sequences in the sample also encode this CDR3. The rearrangement joins TRBV27 to TRBJ2-7; maybe TRBD2 (5 bases). CDR1 is MNHEY and CDR2 is SMNVEV in the germline V gene (reference sequence). With 8 bases removed from V and 3 bases from J, the gap between germline ends came to 8 bases. This CDR3 is 11 amino acids long. CDR3 residues: CASRGNYEQYF. The CDR3 nucleotides are TGTGCCAGCCGGGGAAACTACGAGCAGTACTTC.

Only a few counts were recorded for this clone. The V gene is TRBV6-5, the J gene TRBJ1-5; D is perhaps TRBD1 (5 bases). The germline V gene has CDR1 MNHEY and CDR2 SVGAGI. V was clipped by 5 bases and J by 8 bases, with 16 bases between them. The CDR3 has 14 residues. CDR3 in DNA: TGTGCCAGCAGTCCTGGGGGACCCAGGGAGCCCCAGCATTTT. Translating it yields CASSPGGPREPQHF.

The chain links TRBV27 to TRBJ1-2; a possible D gene is TRBD1 (6 bases). The CDR3 sequence is 14 residues long. CDR1 is MNHEY and CDR2 is SMNVEV in the germline V gene (reference sequence). V was trimmed by 3 bases and J by 4 bases, leaving 12 bases between them. DNA for the CDR3: TGTGCCAGCAGTTTGATGGGGGCCAGCTATGGCTACACCTTC. Protein: CASSLMGASYGYTF.

The V gene is TRBV27, the J gene TRBJ1-1; D gene uncertain. V lost 4 bases, J lost 1 base, and 13 bases lay in between. Per the germline V gene, CDR1 is MNHEY and CDR2 is SMNVEV (reference sequence). The CDR3 has 15 amino acids. The CDR3 region has the DNA TGTGCCAGCAGTTCCTCCCTACTAGAGAACACTGAAGCTTTCTTT. The encoded protein is CASSSSLLENTEAFF.

This chain links TRBV27 with TRBJ1-2; D possibly corresponds to TRBD1 (6 bases). CDR1 MNHEY and CDR2 SMNVEV come from the germline V gene (reference sequence). Trimming took 8 bases from V and 0 from J, leaving 13 bases between them. This CDR3 is built from 14 residues. CDR3 protein: CASSRDTANYGYTF. DNA for the CDR3: TGTGCCAGCTCTCGGGACACCGCTAACTATGGCTACACCTTC.

The rearrangement uses TRBV21-1 and TRBJ1-1. TRBV21-1 is marked as a pseudogene. CDR3 length equals 19 residues. The CDR3 protein is CASSKGVAGPEGRWTEAFF. The CDR3, as DNA: TGTGCCAGCAGCAAAGGCGTAGCGGGCCCCGAGGGGCGGTGGACTGAAGCTTTCTTT.

V and J are TRBV9 and TRBJ2-1; 12 nucleotides align to TRBD2. CDR1 and CDR2 from the germline V gene are SGDLS and YYNGEE. CDR3 length equals 15 residues. With V trimmed by 3 bases and J by 9 bases, 7 bases remained unmatched. CDR3 protein: CASSARTSGTAEQFF. CDR3 sequence (DNA): TGTGCCAGCAGCGCCCGGACTAGCGGGACGGCTGAGCAGTTCTTC.

Turning to this clone: Other DNA variants within this sample encode the same CDR3. This sequence joins TRBV27 and TRBJ2-3; 7 bases align to TRBD2. The germline V gene has CDR1 MNHEY and CDR2 SMNVEV (reference sequence). Trimming removed 6 bases from V and 5 bases from J; junction bases left unmatched: 2. The CDR3 loop spans 12 amino acids. The CDR3 is CASSPSGDTQYF. In DNA, the CDR3 is TGTGCCAGCAGCCCTAGCGGAGATACGCAGTATTTT.